Included here is one TCR beta chain sequence, with context. This entry is derived from a study of shared clonotypes between healthy human individuals. Terminally differentiated effector memory CD45RA+ cells were excluded by CCR7 positive selection of CD45RO-negative cells. The germline CDR1 and CDR2 sequences are MNHEY and SVGAGI. J lost 2 bases, V lost 7 bases, and 3 bases had no gene match. The CDR3 has 13 residues. Profiling relied on immunoSEQ multiplex PCR, and the TCRdb table lists in-frame clones only, not all of them. The table records around 600,000 clones, 95% to 98% of them present only once.

The sequence was collected from a man aged 30 to 45 in good health. The sequenced sample consisted of naive CD8+ T cells sorted from blood. The chain carries TRBV6-5 and TRBJ2-7; 9 bases are shared with TRBD1. The CDR3 spells CASTRTGAYEQYF. Written as DNA, the CDR3 is TGTGCCAGCACCCGGACAGGGGCCTACGAGCAGTACTTC.